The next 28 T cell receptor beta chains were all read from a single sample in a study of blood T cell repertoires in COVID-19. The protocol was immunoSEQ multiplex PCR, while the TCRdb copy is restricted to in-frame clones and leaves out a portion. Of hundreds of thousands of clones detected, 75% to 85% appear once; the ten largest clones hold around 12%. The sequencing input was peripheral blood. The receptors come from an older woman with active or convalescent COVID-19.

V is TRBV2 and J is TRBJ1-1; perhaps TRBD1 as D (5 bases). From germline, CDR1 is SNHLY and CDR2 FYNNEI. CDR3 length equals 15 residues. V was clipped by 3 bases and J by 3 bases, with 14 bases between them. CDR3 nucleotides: TGTGCCAGCAGTGAGGGGCCTTGGGGGGACACTGAAGCTTTCTTT. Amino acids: CASSEGPWGDTEAFF.

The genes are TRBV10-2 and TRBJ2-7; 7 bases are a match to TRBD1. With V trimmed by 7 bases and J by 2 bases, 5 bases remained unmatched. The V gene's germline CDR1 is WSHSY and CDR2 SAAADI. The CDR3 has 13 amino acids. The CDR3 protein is CASTKTGPYEQYF. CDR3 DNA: TGCGCCAGCACTAAGACAGGGCCCTACGAGCAGTACTTC.

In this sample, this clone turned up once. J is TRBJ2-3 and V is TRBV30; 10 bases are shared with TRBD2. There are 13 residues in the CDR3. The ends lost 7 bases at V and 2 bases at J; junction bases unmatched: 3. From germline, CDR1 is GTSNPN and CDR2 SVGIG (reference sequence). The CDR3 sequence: CASAGGHTDTQYF. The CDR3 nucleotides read TGTGCCTCAGCGGGGGGGCACACAGATACGCAGTATTTT.

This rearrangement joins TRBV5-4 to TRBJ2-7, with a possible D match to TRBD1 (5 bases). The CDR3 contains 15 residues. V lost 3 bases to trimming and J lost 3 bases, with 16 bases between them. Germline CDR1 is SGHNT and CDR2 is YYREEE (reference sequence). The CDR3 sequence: CASSSTQGKGYEQYF. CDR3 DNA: TGTGCCAGCAGCTCGACGCAGGGAAAGGGCTACGAGCAGTACTTC.

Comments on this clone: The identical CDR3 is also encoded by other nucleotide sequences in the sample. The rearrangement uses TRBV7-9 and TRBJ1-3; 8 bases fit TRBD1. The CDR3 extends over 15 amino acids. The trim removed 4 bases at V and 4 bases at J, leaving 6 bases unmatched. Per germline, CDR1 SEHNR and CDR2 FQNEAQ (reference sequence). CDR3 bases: TGTGCCAGCAGCTCAACAGGGGGAAAAGGAAACACCATATATTTT. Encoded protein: CASSSTGGKGNTIYF.

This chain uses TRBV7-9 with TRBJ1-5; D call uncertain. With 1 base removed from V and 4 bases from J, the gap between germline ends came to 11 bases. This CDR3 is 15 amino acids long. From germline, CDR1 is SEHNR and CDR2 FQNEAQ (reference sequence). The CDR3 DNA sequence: TGTGCCAGCAGCTTAGGGTCACTCCAAAATCAGCCCCAGCATTTT. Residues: CASSLGSLQNQPQHF.

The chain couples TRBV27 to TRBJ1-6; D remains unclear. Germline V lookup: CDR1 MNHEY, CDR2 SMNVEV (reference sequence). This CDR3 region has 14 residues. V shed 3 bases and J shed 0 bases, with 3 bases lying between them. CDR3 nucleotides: TGTGCCAGCAGTTTTAGCTCCTATAATTCACCCCTCCACTTT. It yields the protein CASSFSSYNSPLHF.

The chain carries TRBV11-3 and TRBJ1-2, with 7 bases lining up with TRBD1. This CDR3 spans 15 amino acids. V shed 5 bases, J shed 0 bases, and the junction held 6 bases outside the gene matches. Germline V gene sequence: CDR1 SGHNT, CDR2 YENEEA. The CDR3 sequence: CASSATGVANYGYTF. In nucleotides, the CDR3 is TGTGCCAGCAGCGCCACAGGGGTTGCTAACTATGGCTACACCTTC.

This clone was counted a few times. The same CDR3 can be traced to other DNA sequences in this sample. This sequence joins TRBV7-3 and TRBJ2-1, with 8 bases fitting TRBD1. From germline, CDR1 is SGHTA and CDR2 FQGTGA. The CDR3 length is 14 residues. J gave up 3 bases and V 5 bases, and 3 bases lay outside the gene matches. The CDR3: CASSPGTGYNEQFF. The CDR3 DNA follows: TGTGCCAGCAGCCCGGGGACAGGCTACAATGAGCAGTTCTTC. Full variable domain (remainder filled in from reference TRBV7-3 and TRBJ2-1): GAGVSQTPSNKVTEKGKYVELRCDPISGHTALYWYRQSLGQGPEFLIYFQGTGAADDSGLPNDRFFAVRPEGSVSTLKIQRTERGDSAVYLCASSPGTGYNEQFFGPGTRLTVL.

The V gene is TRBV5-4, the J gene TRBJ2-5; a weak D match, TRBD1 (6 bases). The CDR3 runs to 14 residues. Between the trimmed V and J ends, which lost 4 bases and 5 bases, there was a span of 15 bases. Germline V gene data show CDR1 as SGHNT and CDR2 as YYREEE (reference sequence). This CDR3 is CASSQGFEMETQYF. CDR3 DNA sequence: TGTGCCAGCAGCCAGGGGTTTGAGATGGAGACCCAGTACTTC. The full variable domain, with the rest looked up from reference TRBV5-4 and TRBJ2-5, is ETGVTQSPTHLIKTRGQQVTLRCSSQSGHNTVSWYQQALGQGPQFIFQYYREEENGRGNFPPRFSGLQFPNYSSELNVNALELDDSALYLCASSQGFEMETQYFGPGTRLLVL.

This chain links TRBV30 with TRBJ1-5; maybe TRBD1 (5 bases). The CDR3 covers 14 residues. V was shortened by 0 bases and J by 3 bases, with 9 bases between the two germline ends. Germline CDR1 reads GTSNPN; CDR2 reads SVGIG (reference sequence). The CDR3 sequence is CAWSVSRANQPQHF. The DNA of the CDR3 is TGTGCCTGGAGTGTATCCAGGGCCAATCAGCCCCAGCATTTT.

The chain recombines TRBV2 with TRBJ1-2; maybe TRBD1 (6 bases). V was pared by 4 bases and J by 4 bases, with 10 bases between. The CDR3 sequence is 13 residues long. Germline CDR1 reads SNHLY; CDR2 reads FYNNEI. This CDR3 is CASSGGRGYGYTF. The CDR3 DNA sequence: TGTGCCAGCAGTGGGGGCAGGGGCTATGGCTACACCTTC.

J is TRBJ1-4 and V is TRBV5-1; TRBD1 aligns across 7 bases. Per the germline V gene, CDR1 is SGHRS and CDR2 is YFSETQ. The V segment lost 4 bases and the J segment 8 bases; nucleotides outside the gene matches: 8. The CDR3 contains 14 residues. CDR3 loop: CASSPGQVFEKLFF. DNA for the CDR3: TGCGCCAGCAGCCCTGGACAGGTTTTCGAAAAACTGTTTTTT.

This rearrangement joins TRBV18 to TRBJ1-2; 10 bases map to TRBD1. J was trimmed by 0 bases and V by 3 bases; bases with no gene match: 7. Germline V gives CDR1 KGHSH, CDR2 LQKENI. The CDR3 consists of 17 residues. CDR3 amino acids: CASSPGQGLGANYGYTF. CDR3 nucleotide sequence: TGTGCCAGCTCACCGGGACAGGGGTTGGGAGCTAACTATGGCTACACCTTC. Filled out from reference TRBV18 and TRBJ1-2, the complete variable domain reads NAGVMQNPRHLVRRRGQEARLRCSPMKGHSHVYWYRQLPEEGLKFMVYLQKENIIDESGMPKERFSAEFPKEGPSILRIQQVVRGDSAAYFCASSPGQGLGANYGYTFGSGTRLTVV.

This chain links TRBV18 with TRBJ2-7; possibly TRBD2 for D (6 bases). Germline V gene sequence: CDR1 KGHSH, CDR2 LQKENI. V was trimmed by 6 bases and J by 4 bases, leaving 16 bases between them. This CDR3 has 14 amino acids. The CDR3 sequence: CASSWGEGQYEQYF. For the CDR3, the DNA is TGTGCCAGCTCGTGGGGGGAAGGGCAGTACGAGCAGTACTTC.

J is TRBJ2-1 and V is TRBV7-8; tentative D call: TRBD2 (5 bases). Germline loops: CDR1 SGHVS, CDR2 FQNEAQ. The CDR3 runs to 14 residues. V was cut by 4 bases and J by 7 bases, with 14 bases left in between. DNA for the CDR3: TGTGCCAGCAGCTCCGGGGAGTCTTGGAATGAGCAGTTCTTC. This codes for CASSSGESWNEQFF.

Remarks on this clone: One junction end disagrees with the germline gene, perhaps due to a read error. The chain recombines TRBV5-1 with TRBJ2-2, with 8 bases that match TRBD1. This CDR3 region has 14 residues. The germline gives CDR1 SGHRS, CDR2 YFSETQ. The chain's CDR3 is CASSLDRVGGELFF. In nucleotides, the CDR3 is TGCGCCAGCAGTTTGGACAGGGTCGGCGGGGAGCTGTTTTTT.

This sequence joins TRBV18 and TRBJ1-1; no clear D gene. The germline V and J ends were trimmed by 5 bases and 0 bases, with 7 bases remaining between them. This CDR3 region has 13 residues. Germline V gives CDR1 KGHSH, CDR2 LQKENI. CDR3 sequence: CASSSDMNTEAFF. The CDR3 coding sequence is TGTGCCAGCTCATCAGACATGAACACTGAAGCTTTCTTT.

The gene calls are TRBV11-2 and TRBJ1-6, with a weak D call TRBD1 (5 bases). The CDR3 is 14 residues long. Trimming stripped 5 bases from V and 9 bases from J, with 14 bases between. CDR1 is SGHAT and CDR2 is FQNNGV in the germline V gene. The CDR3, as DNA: TGTGCCAGCAGCACACAGGTGTTTGGTTCACCCCTCCACTTT. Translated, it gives CASSTQVFGSPLHF.

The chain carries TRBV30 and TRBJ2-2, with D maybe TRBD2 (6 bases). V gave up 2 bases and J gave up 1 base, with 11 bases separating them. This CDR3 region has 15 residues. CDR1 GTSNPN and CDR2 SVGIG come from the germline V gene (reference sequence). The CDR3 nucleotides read TGTGCCTGGAGTCTGGGGGGTTGGAACACCGGGGAGCTGTTTTTT. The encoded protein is CAWSLGGWNTGELFF.

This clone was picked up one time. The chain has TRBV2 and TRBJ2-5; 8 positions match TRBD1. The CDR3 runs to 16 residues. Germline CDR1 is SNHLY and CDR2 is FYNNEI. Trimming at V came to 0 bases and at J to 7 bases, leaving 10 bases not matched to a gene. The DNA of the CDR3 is TGTGCCAGCAGTGAAGCGCTTGACAGGGGTCGCGGGACCCAGTACTTC. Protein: CASSEALDRGRGTQYF.

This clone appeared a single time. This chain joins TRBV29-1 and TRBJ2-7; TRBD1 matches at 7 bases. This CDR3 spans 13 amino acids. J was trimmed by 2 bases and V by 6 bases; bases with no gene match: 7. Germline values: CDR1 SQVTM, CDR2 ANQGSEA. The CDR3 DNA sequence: TGCAGCGTCCTAGGGGACAGTGCCTACGAGCAGTACTTC. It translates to CSVLGDSAYEQYF.

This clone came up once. Here the CDR3 reads CASSPQYVDSYGYTF. The DNA of the CDR3 is TGTGCCAGCTCACCCCAGTACGTGGACAGCTATGGCTACACCTTC. This sequence joins TRBV18 and TRBJ1-2; a possible D gene is TRBD1 (6 bases). V was shortened by 3 bases and J by 4 bases, with 15 bases between the two germline ends. The CDR3 totals 15 residues. Per germline, CDR1 KGHSH and CDR2 LQKENI. Using reference TRBV18 and TRBJ1-2 for the parts outside the CDR3, the full variable domain is NAGVMQNPRHLVRRRGQEARLRCSPMKGHSHVYWYRQLPEEGLKFMVYLQKENIIDESGMPKERFSAEFPKEGPSILRIQQVVRGDSAAYFCASSPQYVDSYGYTFGSGTRLTVV.

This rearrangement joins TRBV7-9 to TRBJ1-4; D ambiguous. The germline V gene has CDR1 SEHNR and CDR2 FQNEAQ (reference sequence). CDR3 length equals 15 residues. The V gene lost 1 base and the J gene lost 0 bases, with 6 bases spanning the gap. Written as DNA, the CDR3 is TGTGCCAGCAGCTTAGGGCGGGCAACTAATGAAAAACTGTTTTTT. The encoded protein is CASSLGRATNEKLFF.

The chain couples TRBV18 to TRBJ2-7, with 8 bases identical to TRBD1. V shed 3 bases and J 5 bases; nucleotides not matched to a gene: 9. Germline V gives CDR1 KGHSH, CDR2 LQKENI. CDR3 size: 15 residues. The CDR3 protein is CASSPGRQGIDEQYF. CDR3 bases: TGTGCCAGCTCACCCGGACGACAGGGGATCGACGAGCAGTACTTC.

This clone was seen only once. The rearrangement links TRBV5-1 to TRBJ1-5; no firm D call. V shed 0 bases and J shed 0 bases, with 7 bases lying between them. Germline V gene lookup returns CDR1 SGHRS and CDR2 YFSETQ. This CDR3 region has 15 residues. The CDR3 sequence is CASSLVPGSNQPQHF. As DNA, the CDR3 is TGCGCCAGCAGCTTGGTTCCCGGTAGCAATCAGCCCCAGCATTTT.

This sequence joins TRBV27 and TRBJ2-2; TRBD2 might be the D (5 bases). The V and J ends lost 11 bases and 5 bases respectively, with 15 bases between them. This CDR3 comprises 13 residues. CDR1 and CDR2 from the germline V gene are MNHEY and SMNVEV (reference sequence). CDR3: CAPWEHRTGELFF. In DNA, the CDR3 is TGTGCCCCCTGGGAGCACCGTACCGGGGAGCTGTTTTTT.

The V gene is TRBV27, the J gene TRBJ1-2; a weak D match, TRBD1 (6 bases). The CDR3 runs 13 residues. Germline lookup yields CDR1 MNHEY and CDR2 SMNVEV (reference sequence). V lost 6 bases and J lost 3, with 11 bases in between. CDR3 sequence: CASRTGSDYGYTF. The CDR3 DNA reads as TGTGCCAGCAGAACAGGGAGTGACTATGGCTACACCTTC.